The 18 T cell receptor beta chains reported below all come from one sample, sequenced in a study of T cells in women clearing cervical HPV infection. Some clones are missing from TCRdb's copy, which holds only in-frame ones; the method was immunoSEQ multiplex PCR. There are tens of thousands of clones in the sample, with over 1.5% held by the top ten. The sequenced sample consisted of blood buffy coat. All receptors come from a woman aged 18 to 69 with a cervical HPV16 infection that either progressed to CIN3+ or cleared (not recorded which).

Worth noting for this clone: Sequencing ends 3 residues short of the CDR3 end; the germline J gene provides the rest. The chain couples TRBV10-3 to TRBJ2-5, with 8 bases aligning to TRBD2. Germline V gene lookup returns CDR1 ENHRY and CDR2 SYGVKD. The length of the CDR3 is 14 residues. V was pared by 0 bases and J by 4 bases, with 1 base of the junction left unmatched. The DNA read from the CDR3 is TGTGCCATCAGTGAGTCCAGCGGGGGAGAGACC. This sequence encodes CAISESSGGET. The whole CDR3 sequence is CAISESSGGETQYF.

A note on this clone: The DNA ends 3 residues before the CDR3 does, and the rest of the CDR3 is filled in from the germline J gene. The rearrangement links TRBV20-1 to TRBJ1-4, with 8 bases fitting TRBD1. Germline V gives CDR1 DFQATT, CDR2 SNEGSKA (reference sequence). The CDR3 spans 16 residues. V was pared by 1 base and J by 2 bases, with 6 bases of the junction left unmatched. The CDR3 bases that were read are TGCAGTGCTAGAGCCGGGACAGGTGTTACTAATGAAAAA. Protein sequence: CSARAGTGVTNEK. From start to end, the CDR3 is CSARAGTGVTNEKLFF.

As concerns this clone: Read data end 3 residues before the CDR3 end; the end is taken from the germline J gene. This chain connects TRBV14 to TRBJ1-2; 7 bases fit TRBD1. CDR1 and CDR2 (germline): SGHDN, FVKESK. The V and J ends lost 0 bases and 4 bases, in that order; junction bases with no gene match: 2. The length of the CDR3 is 14 residues. This chain's CDR3 is CASSQDRGAYGYTF. CDR3 bases read: TGTGCCAGCAGCCAAGACAGGGGGGCCTATGGC. Variable domain in full (rest from reference TRBV14 and TRBJ1-2): EAGVTQFPSHSVIEKGQTVTLRCDPISGHDNLYWYRRVMGKEIKFLLHFVKESKQDESGMPNNRFLAERTGGTYSTLKVQPAELEDSGVYFCASSQDRGAYGYTFGSGTRLTVV.

Of note for this clone: The read is 3 residues too short to cover the CDR3 end, so that end is filled in from the germline J gene. This chain connects TRBV7-2 to TRBJ1-2, with 8 bases fitting TRBD1. CDR3 length equals 14 residues. Germline V CDR1 and CDR2: SGHTA, FQGNSA. This chain's CDR3 is CASSLGQDPYDYTF. Partial CDR3 DNA: TGTGCCAGCAGCTTGGGACAGGATCCCTACGAC. The full variable domain, completed using reference TRBV7-2 and TRBJ1-2, is GAGVSQSPSNKVTEKGKDVELRCDPISGHTALYWYRQSLGQGLEFLIYFQGNSAPDKSGLPSDRFSAERTGGSVSTLTIQRTQQEDSAVYLCASSLGQDPYDYTFGSGTRLTVV.

Comment on this clone: The CDR3 end lies 3 residues beyond the end of the read and is filled in from the germline J gene. V and J are TRBV20-1 and TRBJ2-4, with 11 positions matching TRBD1. Germline assignment: CDR1 DFQATT and CDR2 SNEGSKA (reference sequence). This CDR3 has 13 amino acids. Incomplete CDR3 DNA: TGCAGTCAAGGACAGGGGGCCAGGGAGACT. This encodes CSQGQGARET. The whole CDR3 is CSQGQGARETQYF.

For this clone: The read comes to an end 3 residues before the CDR3 does, leaving the germline J gene to fill in the end. This chain links TRBV6-1 with TRBJ1-6; D perhaps matches TRBD1 (5 bases). V lost 2 bases, J lost 9 bases, and 8 bases lay in between. CDR3 length equals 13 residues. CDR1 and CDR2 from the germline V gene are MNHNS and SASEGT. The CDR3 loop is CASSESQGSPLHF. The sequenced part of the CDR3 DNA is TGTGCCAGCAGTGAAAGCCAGGGTTCACCC.

About this clone: The junction does not match germline at one end; this may be a read error. The read ends 3 residues shy of where the CDR3 ends; the end is completed using the germline J gene. This specimen includes other DNA sequences encoding the same CDR3. The rearrangement links TRBV18 to TRBJ1-3; a weak D match, TRBD1 (6 bases). The CDR3 has 15 amino acids. From germline, CDR1 is KGHSH and CDR2 LQKENI. Here the CDR3 reads CASSQDRSSGNTIYF. The DNA read from the CDR3 is TGTGCCAGCTCACAAGACAGGTCCTCTGGAAACACG.

Comments on this clone: The missing CDR3 end, 3 residues past where the read stops, is filled in from the germline J gene. The genes are TRBV6-4 and TRBJ2-2; 8 bases align to TRBD1. The CDR3 runs to 15 residues. Per germline, CDR1 MRHNA and CDR2 SNTAGT. V lost 6 bases and J lost 3; bases outside the gene matches: 6. The CDR3 protein is CASRLGQGDTGELFF. The DNA read from the CDR3 is TGTGCCAGCAGATTAGGACAGGGTGACACCGGGGAG.

Turning to this clone: Read coverage stops 3 residues before the CDR3 terminus; the germline J gene supplies the remainder. The chain joins TRBV7-9 to TRBJ2-1; 12 bases line up with TRBD2. Germline V gene data show CDR1 as SEHNR and CDR2 as FQNEAQ (reference sequence). The CDR3 sequence is 15 residues long. V lost 4 bases, J lost 7 bases, and 5 bases stayed unmatched. The CDR3: CASSSSGRARNEQFF. The covered CDR3 bases are TGTGCCAGCAGCTCTAGCGGGAGGGCCCGTAATGAG.

Concerning this clone itself: The read comes to an end 3 residues before the CDR3 does, leaving the germline J gene to fill in the end. The V call is TRBV7-9, the J call TRBJ1-2, with TRBD1 identical over 8 bases. Germline V gene sequence: CDR1 SEHNR, CDR2 FQNEAQ (reference sequence). The CDR3 is 15 residues long. The CDR3 bases that were read are TGTGCCAGCAGCTTAGGACCGGGACAGGACTACGAC. Amino acid sequence: CASSLGPGQDYD. In full, the CDR3 reads CASSLGPGQDYDYTF. Full variable domain (outside the CDR3, taken from reference TRBV7-9 and TRBJ1-2): DTGVSQNPRHKITKRGQNVTFRCDPISEHNRLYWYRQTLGQGPEFLTYFQNEAQLEKSRLLSDRFSAERPKGSFSTLEIQRTEQGDSAMYLCASSLGPGQDYDYTFGSGTRLTVV.

In regard to this clone: The read ends 3 residues early relative to the CDR3; the germline J gene fills the gap. The rearrangement uses TRBV30 and TRBJ2-7; 11 nucleotides align to TRBD1. The V and J ends lost 3 bases and 2 bases, in that order; junction bases with no gene match: 12. The CDR3 is 17 residues long. Germline loops: CDR1 GTSNPN, CDR2 SVGIG (reference sequence). The CDR3 DNA, read in part, is TGTGCCTGGAGAGGAGGACAGGGGGCGACCAGGGCCTACGAG. Translated, it gives CAWRGGQGATRAYE. From start to end, the CDR3 is CAWRGGQGATRAYEQYF.

CDR3 protein: CASSSRLAGPNFLTF. The DNA read from the CDR3 is TGTGCCAGCAGCTCTCGACTAGCGGGTCCGAATTTC. The chain couples TRBV7-9 to TRBJ2-6, with 10 bases lining up with TRBD2. The missing CDR3 end, 3 residues past where the read stops, is filled in from the germline J gene. The CDR3 has 15 residues. Germline CDR1 SEHNR, CDR2 FQNEAQ (reference sequence).

In regard to this clone: The read comes to an end 3 residues before the CDR3 does, leaving the germline J gene to fill in the end. The chain uses TRBV10-1 and TRBJ2-3; 8 bases map to TRBD2. The CDR3 contains 15 residues. In germline, CDR1 is WNHNN, CDR2 SYGVQD (reference sequence). V lost 3 bases to trimming and J lost 4 bases; unmatched junction nucleotides: 6. The CDR3: CASSEGTSFPDTQYF. CDR3 DNA (partial): TGCGCCAGCAGTGAAGGGACTAGTTTTCCAGATACG.

Note on this clone: The CDR3 end is not reached by the read, which stops 3 residues before it; the germline J gene fills it in. The rearrangement links TRBV30 to TRBJ2-6, with 8 nucleotides matching TRBD2. Germline CDR1 reads GTSNPN; CDR2 reads SVGIG (reference sequence). The CDR3 covers 15 residues. V lost 4 bases, J lost 4 bases, and 6 bases stayed unmatched. CDR3 sequence: CAWNAGGLGANVLTF. The sequenced CDR3 bases are TGTGCCTGGAATGCGGGGGGCTTAGGGGCCAACGTC.

With regard to this clone: The read comes to an end 3 residues before the CDR3 does, leaving the germline J gene to fill in the end. This chain connects TRBV12-3 or TRBV12-4 to TRBJ2-7; no reliable D call. The CDR3 spans 11 residues. V shed 7 bases and J shed 6 bases, with 10 bases lying between them. The sequenced part of the CDR3 DNA is TGTGCCAGCAAGGCAACCGCCGAG. Protein: CASKATAE. The full CDR3 sequence reads CASKATAEQYF.

Turning to this clone: The read finishes 3 residues shy of the CDR3 end, and the germline J gene is used to complete it. The gene calls are TRBV2 and TRBJ2-1; possibly TRBD1 for D (5 bases). CDR1 is SNHLY and CDR2 is FYNNEI in the germline V gene. The CDR3 has 13 amino acids. Trimming left V 8 bases short and J 3 bases short, with 11 bases between. The CDR3 bases that were read are TGTGCCAGCGGTCAGGGAAACTACAATGAG. It encodes CASGQGNYNE. The CDR3 in its entirety is CASGQGNYNEQFF.

In the case of this clone: Read coverage stops 3 residues before the CDR3 terminus; the germline J gene supplies the remainder. V and J are TRBV2 and TRBJ1-4, with a weak D call TRBD1 (5 bases). The V and J ends lost 5 bases and 8 bases respectively, with 6 bases between them. The CDR3 spans 11 residues. The germline CDR1 and CDR2 sequences are SNHLY and FYNNEI. CDR3 DNA, as far as it was read: TGTGCCAGCAGTAGACAGGAAAAA. Its translation: CASSRQEK. In full, the CDR3 is CASSRQEKLFF.

On this clone: Read sequence stops 3 residues before the CDR3 end, and the germline J gene provides the missing end. Different DNA sequences within this sample yield the same CDR3. This chain connects TRBV2 to TRBJ1-3, with TRBD1 matching 7 bases. Germline-derived CDR1 and CDR2 are SNHLY and FYNNEI. Germline trimming cut 7 bases from V and 8 bases from J; bases unmatched to any gene: 11. CDR3 length equals 14 residues. CDR3 bases read: TGTGCCAGCATGCAGGACAGGTCAATGGACACC. Amino acid sequence: CASMQDRSMDT. The full CDR3 reads CASMQDRSMDTIYF.